These T cell receptor beta chains were read from a single sample in a study of radiotherapy plus CTLA-4 blockade in lung cancer. Sequencing used immunoSEQ multiplex PCR; TCRdb keeps in-frame clones, though not all of them. The sample has over 35,000 clones, 75% to 80% seen once. Sequencing was performed on peripheral blood, taken from a patient treated with radiotherapy plus ipilimumab. The receptors originated from a human donor with non-small cell lung cancer whose response to radiotherapy plus ipilimumab could not be evaluated. Each CDR3 is given with its conserved first and last residue.

V gene	J gene	CDR3 protein
TRBV9	TRBJ1-2	CASSAPQGAYGYTF
TRBV18	TRBJ1-1	CASSLTTGTGRGMNTEAFF
TRBV7-9	TRBJ2-6	CASPRGGSSGANVLTF
TRBV5-1	TRBJ2-3	CASSLTSGGADTQYF
TRBV5-8	TRBJ1-4	CASSVLGQGGRKLFF
TRBV30	TRBJ2-5	CAWSVLKGAGETQYF
TRBV6-6	TRBJ2-7	CASSPSYEQYF
TRBV2	TRBJ1-2	CASRTPGQGRVGYTF
TRBV6-5	TRBJ1-2	CASRPQANYGYTF
TRBV28	TRBJ2-5	CASSSPGTGKKETQYF
TRBV20-1	TRBJ2-5	CSARERRAQYF
TRBV6-1	TRBJ1-1	CASSALRQGGTEAFF
TRBV6-6	TRBJ2-5	CASSPNDRGRETQYF
TRBV5-1	TRBJ2-3	CASSMGTSTDTQYF
TRBV28	TRBJ1-5	CASSLWGTGGRKPQHF
TRBV5-1	TRBJ2-5	CASSLGRETQYF
TRBV19	TRBJ1-2	CASSIYPVVNYGYTF
TRBV7-2	TRBJ2-7	CASSMTGGDEQYF
TRBV5-1	TRBJ1-1	CASSLGRNTEAFF
TRBV28	TRBJ2-3	CASSLPGTDTQYF
TRBV5-4	TRBJ2-7	CASSLKLAGTYEQYF
TRBV28	TRBJ1-3	CASSLIIGGVGNTIYF
TRBV4-2	TRBJ2-3	CASSPDRGTQYF
TRBV6-5	TRBJ2-2	CASSSSQGPGELFF